A single sample is the source of the 21 T cell receptor beta chains below, sequenced in a study of cytotoxic CD8 clonotypes in ibrutinib-treated CLL. The data were produced by immunoSEQ multiplex PCR, yet TCRdb's version contains in-frame clones alone and is incomplete. Here the sample spans around 160,000 clones, over 75% being singletons. The specimen was PBMCs, collected at disease progression, from a patient treated with ibrutinib. These receptors all stem from a human donor with chronic lymphocytic leukemia.

The V gene is TRBV14, the J gene TRBJ2-7; 7 nucleotides match TRBD2. V trimming: 3 bases; J trimming: 5 bases; junction bases outside the gene matches: 13. Germline V gives CDR1 SGHDN, CDR2 FVKESK. This CDR3 is built from 16 residues. This chain's CDR3 is CASSQLSGRALHEQYF. CDR3 sequence (DNA): TGTGCCAGCAGCCAGCTGAGTGGGAGGGCTCTCCACGAGCAGTACTTC.

The chain carries TRBV5-1 and TRBJ1-3; 7 bases agree with TRBD1. Germline V gene data show CDR1 as SGHRS and CDR2 as YFSETQ. With 6 bases clipped from V and 4 bases from J, the junction kept 4 bases outside the gene matches. The CDR3 length is 13 residues. The CDR3 is CASTGTVGNTIYF. The CDR3 DNA sequence: TGCGCCAGCACCGGGACAGTGGGAAACACCATATATTTT. The full variable domain, rest sourced from reference TRBV5-1 and TRBJ1-3, is KAGVTQTPRYLIKTRGQQVTLSCSPISGHRSVSWYQQTPGQGLQFLFEYFSETQRNKGNFPGRFSGRQFSNSRSEMNVSTLELGDSALYLCASTGTVGNTIYFGEGSWLTVV.

This chain uses TRBV7-9 with TRBJ2-4; 13 bases are a match to TRBD2. J gave up 8 bases and V 4 bases, and 8 bases lay outside the gene matches. The CDR3 covers 16 residues. Germline V CDR1 and CDR2: SEHNR, FQNEAQ (reference sequence). The CDR3 region is CASSSGLAGPWYIQYF. Here the CDR3 DNA reads TGTGCCAGCAGCTCGGGACTAGCGGGACCTTGGTACATTCAGTACTTC. Supplemented by reference TRBV7-9 and TRBJ2-4, the full variable domain reads DTGVSQNPRHKITKRGQNVTFRCDPISEHNRLYWYRQTLGQGPEFLTYFQNEAQLEKSRLLSDRFSAERPKGSFSTLEIQRTEQGDSAMYLCASSSGLAGPWYIQYFGAGTRLSVL.

The chain has TRBV5-4 and TRBJ1-2; D not resolved. Trimming stripped 4 bases from V and 0 bases from J, with 13 bases between. Germline V gene lookup returns CDR1 SGHNT and CDR2 YYREEE (reference sequence). This CDR3 has 15 amino acids. The CDR3 DNA is TGTGCCAGCAGCCTCCCCAGGATGACTAACTATGGCTACACCTTC. Translation: CASSLPRMTNYGYTF.

This sequence joins TRBV7-2 and TRBJ1-2; D is possibly TRBD1 (6 bases). This CDR3 contains 14 residues. The V gene lost 6 bases and the J gene lost 3 bases, with 14 bases spanning the gap. Per germline, CDR1 SGHTA and CDR2 FQGNSA. The CDR3 is CASSYRVADYGYTF. In DNA form, the CDR3 reads TGTGCCAGCAGTTACAGGGTAGCCGACTATGGCTACACCTTC.

The chain is built from TRBV5-6 and TRBJ2-5, with 10 bases identical to TRBD1. The V and J ends lost 3 bases and 1 base, in that order; junction bases with no gene match: 3. The CDR3 runs to 15 residues. Germline assignment: CDR1 SGHDT and CDR2 YYEEEE. The CDR3 reads CASSYGTGVQETQYF. The CDR3 nucleotides read TGTGCCAGCAGCTACGGGACAGGGGTCCAAGAGACCCAGTACTTC.

The V call is TRBV19, the J call TRBJ2-3, with 7 positions matching TRBD2. Trimming took 5 bases from V and 6 from J; bases not matched to a gene: 14. The CDR3 has 16 amino acids. Germline V gene data show CDR1 as LNHDA and CDR2 as SQIVND (reference sequence). CDR3 residues: CASSRGSAGELDTQYF. The DNA of the CDR3 is TGTGCCAGTAGTCGGGGGAGCGCGGGAGAATTGGATACGCAGTATTTT.

The chain recombines TRBV7-6 with TRBJ2-1; D not certain. Trimming pared 5 bases from V and 4 bases from J, leaving 12 bases between. The germline gives CDR1 SGHVS, CDR2 FNYEAQ. The CDR3 is made up of 14 amino acids. CDR3 sequence: CASSPPSGYNEQFF. As DNA, the CDR3 is TGTGCCAGCAGCCCTCCCTCCGGTTACAATGAGCAGTTCTTC.

This clone was observed a few times. The rearrangement uses TRBV10-1 and TRBJ1-2; weak D call: TRBD1 (5 bases). The germline V and J ends were trimmed by 7 bases and 6 bases, with 12 bases remaining between them. The length of the CDR3 is 12 residues. Germline CDR1 and CDR2: WNHNN and SYGVQD (reference sequence). The CDR3 sequence: CASIGRVNGYTF. In nucleotides, the CDR3 is TGCGCCAGCATAGGCAGGGTGAATGGCTACACCTTC.

The CDR3 nucleotides are TGTGCCAGCAGTTTATCGACCGGGGGGTATGGCTACACCTTC. Translation: CASSLSTGGYGYTF. The chain uses TRBV27 and TRBJ1-2; D is possibly TRBD1 (5 bases). The CDR3 runs to 14 residues. In germline, CDR1 is MNHEY, CDR2 SMNVEV (reference sequence). The V gene lost 0 bases and the J gene lost 5 bases, with 10 bases spanning the gap.

This clone has more than one count but fewer than ten. The chain is built from TRBV11-2 and TRBJ1-2; D is unclear. Looked up from germline, CDR1 is SGHAT and CDR2 is FQNNGV. V gave up 3 bases and J gave up 1 base, with 6 bases separating them. This CDR3 has 13 residues. The CDR3 is CASSFGSNYGYTF. In DNA, the CDR3 is TGTGCCAGCAGCTTTGGAAGTAACTATGGCTACACCTTC.

CDR3 region: CASSNDREKAYYGYTF. The CDR3 DNA is TGTGCCAGCAGTAACGACAGGGAAAAGGCGTACTATGGCTACACCTTC. This chain uses TRBV6-6 with TRBJ1-2, with 7 positions matching TRBD1. The junction had 12 bases not matched to a gene; V was cut back by 5 bases and J by 3 bases. CDR1 is MNHNY, CDR2 SVGAGI, per germline (reference sequence). The CDR3 is 16 amino acids.

The rearrangement joins TRBV9 to TRBJ2-2; 8 bases line up with TRBD2. Losses at the gene ends were 4 bases for V and 2 bases for J; bases not matched to a gene: 4. The CDR3 sequence is 15 residues long. From germline, CDR1 is SGDLS and CDR2 YYNGEE. CDR3 in DNA: TGTGCCAGCAGCCAACTAGCGGACAACACCGGGGAGCTGTTTTTT. Amino acid sequence: CASSQLADNTGELFF.

The V gene is TRBV27, the J gene TRBJ2-7; D might be TRBD2 (5 bases). This CDR3 spans 13 amino acids. V was shortened by 4 bases and J by 4 bases, with 11 bases between the two germline ends. CDR1 and CDR2 (germline): MNHEY, SMNVEV (reference sequence). The CDR3, as DNA: TGTGCCAGCAGTTCACCCCGGGGTTACGAGCAGTACTTC. Amino acid sequence: CASSSPRGYEQYF.

This chain links TRBV6-5 with TRBJ1-3; D remains unclear. V was clipped by 5 bases and J by 1 base, with 12 bases between them. In germline, CDR1 is MNHEY, CDR2 SVGAGI. This CDR3 is built from 15 residues. The DNA of the CDR3 is TGTGCCAGCAGTCGGAGTTGGCTATCTGGAAACACCATATATTTT. This codes for CASSRSWLSGNTIYF.

CDR3 amino acids: CASSLLPSSGNTIYF. The CDR3 coding sequence is TGTGCCAGCAGTTTACTACCGTCCTCTGGAAACACCATATATTTT. This chain uses TRBV28 with TRBJ1-3; D is unclear. Deletions cut 2 bases from V and 0 bases from J, with 8 bases between. This CDR3 spans 15 amino acids. Germline CDR1 reads MDHEN; CDR2 reads SYDVKM.

The chain uses TRBV6-5 and TRBJ2-5, with 15 bases aligning to TRBD2. The CDR3 consists of 16 residues. Germline trimming cut 4 bases from V and 5 bases from J; bases unmatched to any gene: 5. CDR1 is MNHEY and CDR2 is SVGAGI in the germline V gene. Here the CDR3 reads CASSSGLAGGWETQYF. In DNA form, the CDR3 reads TGTGCCAGCAGTTCAGGACTAGCGGGAGGGTGGGAGACCCAGTACTTC.

This chain joins TRBV29-1 and TRBJ2-3; D unclear. Trimming took off 6 bases at V and 0 bases at J, with 13 bases between the two ends. This CDR3 has 14 residues. CDR1 and CDR2 from the germline V gene are SQVTM and ANQGSEA. CDR3 sequence reads: CSVARQQSTDTQYF. DNA for the CDR3: TGCAGCGTCGCCCGGCAGCAGAGCACAGATACGCAGTATTTT.

The rearrangement links TRBV11-2 to TRBJ1-1; 7 nucleotides align to TRBD1. Germline V gene sequence: CDR1 SGHAT, CDR2 FQNNGV. CDR3 size: 18 residues. V was clipped by 5 bases and J by 0 bases; unmatched bases: 15. The CDR3 loop reads CASSPKARGGSMNTEAFF. DNA for the CDR3: TGTGCCAGCAGCCCAAAAGCCAGGGGGGGGAGCATGAACACTGAAGCTTTCTTT. Combining the CDR3 with reference TRBV11-2 and TRBJ1-1 gives the whole variable domain EAGVAQSPRYKIIEKRQSVAFWCNPISGHATLYWYQQILGQGPKLLIQFQNNGVVDDSQLPKDRFSAERLKGVDSTLKIQPAKLEDSAVYLCASSPKARGGSMNTEAFFGQGTRLTVV.

The chain carries TRBV19 and TRBJ1-4; 7 nucleotides align to TRBD1. The CDR3 runs to 17 residues. J gave up 8 bases and V 0 bases, and 12 bases lay outside the gene matches. Germline CDR1 is LNHDA and CDR2 is SQIVND (reference sequence). CDR3 bases: TGTGCCAGTAGTATAGATCTTTCCGGGACAGATCAGGAAAAACTGTTTTTT. Its translation is CASSIDLSGTDQEKLFF.

This chain uses TRBV19 with TRBJ2-7; D is unresolved. The CDR3 has 16 residues. Trimming removed 0 bases from V and 0 bases from J, with 12 bases in between. Germline V CDR1 and CDR2: LNHDA, SQIVND (reference sequence). The CDR3 sequence is CASSIDGPSLSYEQYF. CDR3 DNA sequence: TGTGCCAGTAGTATAGATGGGCCTTCCCTCTCCTACGAGCAGTACTTC.